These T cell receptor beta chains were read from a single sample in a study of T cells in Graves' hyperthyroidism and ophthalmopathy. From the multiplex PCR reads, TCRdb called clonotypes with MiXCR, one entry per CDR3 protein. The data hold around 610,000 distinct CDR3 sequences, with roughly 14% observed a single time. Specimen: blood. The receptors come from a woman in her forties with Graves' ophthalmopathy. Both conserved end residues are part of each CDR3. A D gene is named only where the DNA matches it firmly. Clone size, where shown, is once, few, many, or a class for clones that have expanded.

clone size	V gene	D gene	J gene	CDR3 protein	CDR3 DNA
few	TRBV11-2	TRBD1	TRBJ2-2	CASSFPTGAILAGELFF	TGTGCCAGCAGCTTTCCCACAGGGGCCATTTTGGCCGGGGAGCTGTTTTTT
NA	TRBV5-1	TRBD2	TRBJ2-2	CASSLGAGERPGELFF	TGCGCCAGCAGCTTAGGAGCGGGAGAACGACCCGGGGAGCTGTTTTTT
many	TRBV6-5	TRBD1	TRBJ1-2	CASQRDRGLGYTF	TGTGCCAGCCAAAGGGACAGGGGACTCGGCTACACCTTC
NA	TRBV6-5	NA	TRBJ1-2	CASSYYGHYGYTF	TGTGCCAGCAGTTATTATGGACACTATGGCTACACCTTC
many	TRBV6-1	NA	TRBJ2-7	CADNRVIYEQYF	TGTGCCGACAACAGGGTAATCTACGAGCAGTACTTC
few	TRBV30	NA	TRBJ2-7	CAWSPPTTIYEQYF	TGTGCCTGGAGCCCCCCGACTACCATCTACGAGCAGTACTTC
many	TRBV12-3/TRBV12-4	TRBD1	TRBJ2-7	CASSPRDRRTYEQYF	TGTGCCAGCAGTCCGAGGGACAGGCGGACCTACGAGCAGTACTTC
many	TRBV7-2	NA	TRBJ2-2	CASSETGSSGELFF	TGTGCCAGCAGCGAAACCGGGAGTTCCGGGGAGCTGTTTTTT
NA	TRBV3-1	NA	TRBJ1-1	CASSQQGMTEAFF	TGTGCCAGCAGCCAACAGGGGATGACTGAAGCTTTCTTT
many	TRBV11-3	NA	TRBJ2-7	CASSESGEQYF	TGTGCCAGCAGCGAATCCGGCGAGCAGTACTTC
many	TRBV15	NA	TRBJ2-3	CATSTGVTDTQYF	TGTGCCACCAGCACCGGGGTCACAGATACGCAGTATTTT
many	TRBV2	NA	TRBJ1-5	CASMWVINQPQHF	TGTGCCAGCATGTGGGTTATCAATCAGCCCCAGCATTTT
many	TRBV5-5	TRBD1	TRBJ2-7	CASSFGQVNYEQYF	TGTGCCAGCAGCTTCGGACAGGTGAACTACGAGCAGTACTTC
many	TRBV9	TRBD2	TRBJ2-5	CASSVSGEGETQYF	TGTGCCAGCAGCGTTAGCGGGGAAGGAGAGACCCAGTACTTC
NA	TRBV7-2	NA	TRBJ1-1	CASTLGSWTEAFF	TGTGCCAGCACTCTGGGTAGTTGGACTGAAGCTTTCTTT
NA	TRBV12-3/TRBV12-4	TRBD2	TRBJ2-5	CASSPTSGSKETQYF	TGTGCCAGCAGTCCGACTAGCGGGAGCAAAGAGACCCAGTACTTC
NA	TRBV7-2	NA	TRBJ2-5	CASSYSTGGDETQYF	TGTGCCAGCAGTTACTCGACTGGGGGCGATGAGACCCAGTACTTC
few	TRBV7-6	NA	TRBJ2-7	CASSLNAFSYEQYF	TGTGCCAGCAGCTTAAACGCATTTTCCTACGAGCAGTACTTC
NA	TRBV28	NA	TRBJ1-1	CASSFGTFSNTEAFF	TGTGCCAGCAGTTTCGGGACATTCTCGAACACTGAAGCTTTCTTT
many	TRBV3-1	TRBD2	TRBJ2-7	CASSQRLANYEQYF	TGTGCCAGCAGCCAACGACTAGCGAACTACGAGCAGTACTTC
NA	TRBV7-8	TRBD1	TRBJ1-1	CASSYDRGVTEALF	TGTGCCAGCAGCTACGACAGGGGGGTCACTGAAGCTCTCTTT
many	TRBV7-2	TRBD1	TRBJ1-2	CASSNWDRGFYGYTF	TGTGCCAGCAGCAACTGGGACAGGGGTTTCTATGGCTACACCTTC
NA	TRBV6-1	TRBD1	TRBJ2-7	CASTVTGSSYEQYF	TGTGCCAGCACTGTGACAGGGAGCTCCTACGAGCAGTACTTC
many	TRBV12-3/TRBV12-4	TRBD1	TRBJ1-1	CASLVTDRGFEAFF	TGTGCCAGTCTGGTTACGGACAGGGGTTTTGAAGCTTTCTTT
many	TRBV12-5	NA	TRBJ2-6	CASGPRVRPSSGANVLTF	TGTGCTAGTGGTCCTCGTGTGAGGCCCAGCTCTGGGGCCAACGTCCTGACTTTC
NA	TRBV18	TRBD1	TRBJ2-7	CASSRPPGQGFYEQYF	TGTGCCAGCTCACGACCACCGGGACAGGGATTCTACGAGCAGTACTTC
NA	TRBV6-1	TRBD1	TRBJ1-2	CASSPDATGGADGYTF	TGTGCCAGCAGCCCTGACGCGACAGGGGGCGCCGATGGCTACACCTTC
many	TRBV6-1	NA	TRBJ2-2	CASEPSGGPGELFF	TGTGCCAGCGAACCTTCGGGCGGGCCCGGGGAGCTGTTTTTT
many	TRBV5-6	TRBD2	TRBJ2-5	CASSGGTSVKQETQYF	TGTGCCAGCAGCGGCGGGACTAGCGTGAAACAAGAGACCCAGTACTTC
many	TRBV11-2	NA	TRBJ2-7	CASTDESAEQYF	TGTGCCAGCACGGATGAGTCCGCCGAGCAGTACTTC